This T cell receptor (beta chain) was captured by sequencing in a study of blood T cell repertoires in COVID-19. Study as a whole: Nucleic acid was either cDNA or gDNA, and it came from T cells, B-cell-depleted T cells, or PBMCs.

The CDR3 contains 16 residues. V was clipped by 3 bases and J by 2 bases; unmatched bases: 8. CDR1 LNHDA and CDR2 SQIVND come from the germline V gene (reference sequence). Comments on this clone: The identical CDR3 is also encoded by other nucleotide sequences in the sample.

In the authors' methods: For nucleated cells, counts were estimated from reference gene primer amplification. Produced via immunoSEQ multiplex PCR; TCRdb's table is partial and in-frame only. V and J calls and clone size are given by that table; D and trimming were obtained from the DNA. The table shows 200,000 to 250,000 clones, with around 83% occurring only once. The clonotype was recovered from a woman between 50 and 59 years old with acute or convalescent COVID-19. This chain links TRBV19 with TRBJ2-3; TRBD2 agrees at 7 bases. The sequenced sample was peripheral blood. The CDR3 loop is CASSIRSGTSTDTQYF. The DNA of the CDR3 is TGTGCCAGTAGTATCAGGAGCGGGACTTCCACAGATACGCAGTATTTT.